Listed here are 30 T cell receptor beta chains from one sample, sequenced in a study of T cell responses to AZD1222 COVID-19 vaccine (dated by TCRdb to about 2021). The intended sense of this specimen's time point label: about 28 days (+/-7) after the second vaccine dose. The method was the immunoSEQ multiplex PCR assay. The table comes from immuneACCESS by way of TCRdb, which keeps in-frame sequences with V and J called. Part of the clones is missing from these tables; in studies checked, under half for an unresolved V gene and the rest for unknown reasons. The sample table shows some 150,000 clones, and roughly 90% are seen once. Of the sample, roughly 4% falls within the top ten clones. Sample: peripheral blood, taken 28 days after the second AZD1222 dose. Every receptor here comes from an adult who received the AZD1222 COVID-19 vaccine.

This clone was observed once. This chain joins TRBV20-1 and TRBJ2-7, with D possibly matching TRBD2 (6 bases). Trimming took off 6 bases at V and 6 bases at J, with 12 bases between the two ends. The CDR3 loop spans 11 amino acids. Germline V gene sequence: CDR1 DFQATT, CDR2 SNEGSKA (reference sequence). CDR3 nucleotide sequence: TGCAGTGCCGGGAGAGGGCCCGAGCAGTACTTC. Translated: CSAGRGPEQYF.

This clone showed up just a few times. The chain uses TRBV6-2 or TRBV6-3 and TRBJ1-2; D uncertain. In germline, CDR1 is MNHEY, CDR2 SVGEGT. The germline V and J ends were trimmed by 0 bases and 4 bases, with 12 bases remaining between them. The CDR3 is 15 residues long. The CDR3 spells CASSYSAGRAYGYTF. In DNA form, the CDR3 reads TGTGCCAGCAGTTACTCGGCAGGAAGGGCCTATGGCTACACCTTC.

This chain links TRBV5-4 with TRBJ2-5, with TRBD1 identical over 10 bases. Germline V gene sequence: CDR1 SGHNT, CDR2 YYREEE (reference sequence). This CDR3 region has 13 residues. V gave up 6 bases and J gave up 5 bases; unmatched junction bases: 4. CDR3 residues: CASKTGGGETQYF. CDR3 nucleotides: TGTGCCAGCAAGACAGGGGGCGGGGAGACCCAGTACTTC. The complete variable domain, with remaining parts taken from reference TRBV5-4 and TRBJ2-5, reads ETGVTQSPTHLIKTRGQQVTLRCSSQSGHNTVSWYQQALGQGPQFIFQYYREEENGRGNFPPRFSGLQFPNYSSELNVNALELDDSALYLCASKTGGGETQYFGPGTRLLVL.

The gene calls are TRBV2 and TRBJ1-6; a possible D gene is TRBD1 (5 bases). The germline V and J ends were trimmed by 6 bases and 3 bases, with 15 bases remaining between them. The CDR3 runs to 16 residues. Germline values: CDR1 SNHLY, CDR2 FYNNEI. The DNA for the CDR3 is TGTGCCAGCAGCAGGGACGGCCTTATCTATAATTCACCCCTCCACTTT. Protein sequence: CASSRDGLIYNSPLHF.

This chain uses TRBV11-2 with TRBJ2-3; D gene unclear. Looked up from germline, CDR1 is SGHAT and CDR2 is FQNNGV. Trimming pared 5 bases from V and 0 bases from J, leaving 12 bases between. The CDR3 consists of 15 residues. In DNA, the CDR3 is TGTGCCAGCAGCCCCTTAGTGGGAAGCACAGATACGCAGTATTTT. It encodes CASSPLVGSTDTQYF.

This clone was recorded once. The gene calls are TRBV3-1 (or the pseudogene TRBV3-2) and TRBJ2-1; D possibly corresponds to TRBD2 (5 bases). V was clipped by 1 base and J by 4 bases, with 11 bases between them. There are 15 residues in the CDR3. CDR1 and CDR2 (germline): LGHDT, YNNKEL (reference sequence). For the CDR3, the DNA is TGTGCCAGCAGCCAAGTAGTCCCGGGGTACAATGAGCAGTTCTTC. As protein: CASSQVVPGYNEQFF.

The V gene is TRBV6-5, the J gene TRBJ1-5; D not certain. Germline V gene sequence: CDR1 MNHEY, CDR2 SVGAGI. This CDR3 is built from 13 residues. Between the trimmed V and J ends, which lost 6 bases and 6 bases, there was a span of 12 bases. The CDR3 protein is CASSRQWGQPQHF. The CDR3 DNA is TGTGCCAGCAGCCGCCAGTGGGGTCAGCCCCAGCATTTT.

CDR3 protein: CASSAPGEQYF. The DNA for the CDR3 is TGCGCCAGCAGTGCTCCGGGCGAGCAGTACTTC. The chain joins TRBV10-2 to TRBJ2-7; D not certain. Trimming removed 4 bases from V and 6 bases from J, with 7 bases in between. The CDR3 is made up of 11 amino acids. CDR1 is WSHSY, CDR2 SAAADI, per germline.

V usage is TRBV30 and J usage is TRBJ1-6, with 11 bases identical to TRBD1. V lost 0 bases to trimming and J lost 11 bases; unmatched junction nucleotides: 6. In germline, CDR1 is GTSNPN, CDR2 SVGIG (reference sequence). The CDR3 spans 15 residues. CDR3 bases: TGTGCCTGGAGTGTACTTGGGACAGGGGGACCACCCCTCCACTTT. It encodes CAWSVLGTGGPPLHF.

This CDR3 reads CASSTGRDTEAFF. For the CDR3, the DNA is TGTGCCAGCAGCACTGGGAGAGACACTGAAGCTTTCTTT. The V and J genes are TRBV3-1 (or the pseudogene TRBV3-2) and TRBJ1-1, with no clear D. Trimming left V 5 bases short and J 3 bases short, with 10 bases between. The length of the CDR3 is 13 residues. The germline gives CDR1 LGHDT, CDR2 YNNKEL (reference sequence).

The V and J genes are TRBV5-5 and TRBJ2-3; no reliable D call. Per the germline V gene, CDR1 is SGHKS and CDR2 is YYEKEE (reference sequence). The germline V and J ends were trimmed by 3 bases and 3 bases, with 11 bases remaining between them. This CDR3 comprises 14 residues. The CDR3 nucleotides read TGTGCCAGCAGCTACCCTGGCGGTACAGATACGCAGTATTTT. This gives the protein CASSYPGGTDTQYF.

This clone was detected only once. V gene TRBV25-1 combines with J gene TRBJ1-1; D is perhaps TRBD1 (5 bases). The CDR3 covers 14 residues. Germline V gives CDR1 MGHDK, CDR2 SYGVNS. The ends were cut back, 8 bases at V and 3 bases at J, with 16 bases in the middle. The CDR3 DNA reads TGTGCCAGCGCCCCGGTGGAGGGACACACTGAAGCTTTCTTT. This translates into CASAPVEGHTEAFF.

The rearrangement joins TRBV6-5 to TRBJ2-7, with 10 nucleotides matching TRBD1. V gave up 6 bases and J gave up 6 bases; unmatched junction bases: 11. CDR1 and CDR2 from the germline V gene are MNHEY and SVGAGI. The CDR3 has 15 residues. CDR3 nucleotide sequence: TGTGCCAGCAGGGGGGCCGACAGGGGGCGGGGCGAGCAGTACTTC. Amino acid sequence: CASRGADRGRGEQYF.

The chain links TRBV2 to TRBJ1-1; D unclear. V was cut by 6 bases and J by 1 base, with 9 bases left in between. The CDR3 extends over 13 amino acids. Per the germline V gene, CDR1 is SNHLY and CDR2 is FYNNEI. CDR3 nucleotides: TGTGCCAGCAGGGGGTCTAAGAACACTGAAGCTTTCTTT. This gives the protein CASRGSKNTEAFF.

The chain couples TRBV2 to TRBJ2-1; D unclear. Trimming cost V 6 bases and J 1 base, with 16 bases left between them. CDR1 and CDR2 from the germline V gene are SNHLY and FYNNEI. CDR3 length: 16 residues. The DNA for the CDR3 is TGTGCCAGCAGATCGATGGCGGTGACTTCCTACAATGAGCAGTTCTTC. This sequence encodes CASRSMAVTSYNEQFF.

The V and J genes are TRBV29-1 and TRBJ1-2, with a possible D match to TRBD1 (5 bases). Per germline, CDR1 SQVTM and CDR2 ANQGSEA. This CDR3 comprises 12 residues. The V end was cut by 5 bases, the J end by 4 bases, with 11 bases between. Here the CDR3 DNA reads TGCAGCGTTCCTTCTGGGGGCTATGGCTACACCTTC. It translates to CSVPSGGYGYTF.

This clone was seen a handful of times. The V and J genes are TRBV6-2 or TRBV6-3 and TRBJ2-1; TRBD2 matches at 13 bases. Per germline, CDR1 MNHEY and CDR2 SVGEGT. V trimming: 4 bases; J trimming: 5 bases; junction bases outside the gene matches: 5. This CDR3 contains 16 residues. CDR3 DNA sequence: TGTGCCAGCAGTTCAGGACTAGCGGGGGCCCACAATGAGCAGTTCTTC. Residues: CASSSGLAGAHNEQFF.

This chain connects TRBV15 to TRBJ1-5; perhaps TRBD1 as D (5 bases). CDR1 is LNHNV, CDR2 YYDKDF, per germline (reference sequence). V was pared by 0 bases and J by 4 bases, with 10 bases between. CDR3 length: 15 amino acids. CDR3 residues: CATSRDSGGNQPQHF. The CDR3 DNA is TGTGCCACCAGCAGAGATTCGGGGGGTAATCAGCCCCAGCATTTT. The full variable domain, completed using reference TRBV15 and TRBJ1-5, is DAMVIQNPRYQVTQFGKPVTLSCSQTLNHNVMYWYQQKSSQAPKLLFHYYDKDFNNEADTPDNFQSRRPNTSFCFLDIRSPGLGDTAMYLCATSRDSGGNQPQHFGDGTRLSIL.

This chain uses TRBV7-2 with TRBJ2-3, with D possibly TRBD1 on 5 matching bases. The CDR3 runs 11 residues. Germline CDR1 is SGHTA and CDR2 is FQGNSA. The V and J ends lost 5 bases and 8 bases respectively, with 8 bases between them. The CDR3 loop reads CASSRQLTQYF. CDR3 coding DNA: TGTGCCAGCAGCAGACAGCTTACGCAGTATTTT. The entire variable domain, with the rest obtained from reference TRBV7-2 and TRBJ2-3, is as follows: GAGVSQSPSNKVTEKGKDVELRCDPISGHTALYWYRQSLGQGLEFLIYFQGNSAPDKSGLPSDRFSAERTGGSVSTLTIQRTQQEDSAVYLCASSRQLTQYFGPGTRLTVL.

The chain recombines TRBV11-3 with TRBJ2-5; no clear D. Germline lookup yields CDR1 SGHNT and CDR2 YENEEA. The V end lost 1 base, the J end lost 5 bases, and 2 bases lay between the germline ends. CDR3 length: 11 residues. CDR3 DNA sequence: TGTGCCAGCAGCTTAGGGGAGACCCAGTACTTC. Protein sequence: CASSLGETQYF.

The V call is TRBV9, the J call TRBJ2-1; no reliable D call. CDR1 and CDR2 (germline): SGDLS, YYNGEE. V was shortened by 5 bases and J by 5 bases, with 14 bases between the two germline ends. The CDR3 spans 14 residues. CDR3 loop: CASSPWRQDNEQFF. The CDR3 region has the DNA TGTGCCAGCAGTCCCTGGCGGCAGGACAATGAGCAGTTCTTC.

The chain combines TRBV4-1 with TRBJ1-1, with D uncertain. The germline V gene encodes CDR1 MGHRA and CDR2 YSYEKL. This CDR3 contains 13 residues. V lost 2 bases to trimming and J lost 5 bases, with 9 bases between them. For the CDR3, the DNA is TGCGCCAGCAGCCAACGTGGGAGGACTGAAGCTTTCTTT. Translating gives CASSQRGRTEAFF.

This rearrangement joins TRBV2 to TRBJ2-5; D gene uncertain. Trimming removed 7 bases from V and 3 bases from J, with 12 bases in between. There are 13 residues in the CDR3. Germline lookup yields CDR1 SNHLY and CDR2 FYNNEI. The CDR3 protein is CASIGGPKETQYF. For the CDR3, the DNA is TGTGCCAGCATTGGCGGACCCAAAGAGACCCAGTACTTC.

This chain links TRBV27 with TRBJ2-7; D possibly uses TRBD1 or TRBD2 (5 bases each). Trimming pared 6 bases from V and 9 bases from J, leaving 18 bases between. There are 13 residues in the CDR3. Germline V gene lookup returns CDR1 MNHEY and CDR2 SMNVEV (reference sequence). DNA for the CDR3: TGTGCCAGCAGGGGGACGGCGGGTACAGTGCAGTACTTC. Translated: CASRGTAGTVQYF.

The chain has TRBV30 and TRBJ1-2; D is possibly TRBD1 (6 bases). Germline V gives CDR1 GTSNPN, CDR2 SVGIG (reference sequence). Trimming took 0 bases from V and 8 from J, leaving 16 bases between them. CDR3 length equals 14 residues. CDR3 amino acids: CAWSVPRGAQGYTF. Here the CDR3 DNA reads TGTGCCTGGAGTGTACCGCGGGGGGCGCAGGGCTACACCTTC.

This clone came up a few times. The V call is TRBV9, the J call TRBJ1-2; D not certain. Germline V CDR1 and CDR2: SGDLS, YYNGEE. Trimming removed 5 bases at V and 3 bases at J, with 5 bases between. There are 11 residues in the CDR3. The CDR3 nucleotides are TGTGCCAGCAGGAGGGACTATGGCTACACCTTC. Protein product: CASRRDYGYTF.

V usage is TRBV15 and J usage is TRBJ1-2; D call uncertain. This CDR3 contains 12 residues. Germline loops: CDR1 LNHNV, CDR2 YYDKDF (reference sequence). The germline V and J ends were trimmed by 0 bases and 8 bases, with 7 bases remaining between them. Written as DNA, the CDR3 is TGTGCCACCAGCAGAGATAAGAGCGGCTACACCTTC. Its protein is CATSRDKSGYTF.

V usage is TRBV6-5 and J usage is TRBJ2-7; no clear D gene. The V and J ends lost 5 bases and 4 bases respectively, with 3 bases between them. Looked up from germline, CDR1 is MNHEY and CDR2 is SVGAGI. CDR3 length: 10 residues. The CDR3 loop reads CASSKYEQYF. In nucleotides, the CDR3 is TGTGCCAGCAGTAAATACGAGCAGTACTTC.

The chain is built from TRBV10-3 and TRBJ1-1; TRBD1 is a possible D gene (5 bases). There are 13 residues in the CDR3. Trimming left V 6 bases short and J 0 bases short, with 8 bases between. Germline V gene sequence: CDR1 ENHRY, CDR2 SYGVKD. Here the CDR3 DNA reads TGTGCCATCAGGGGGACGGTGAACACTGAAGCTTTCTTT. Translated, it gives CAIRGTVNTEAFF.

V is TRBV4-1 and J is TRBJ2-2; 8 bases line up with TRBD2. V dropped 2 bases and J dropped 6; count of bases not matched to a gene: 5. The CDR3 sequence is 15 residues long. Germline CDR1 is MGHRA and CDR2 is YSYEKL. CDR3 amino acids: CASSQPMRGAGELFF. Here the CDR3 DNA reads TGCGCCAGCAGCCAACCTATGCGGGGGGCCGGGGAGCTGTTTTTT.